This T cell receptor (beta chain) was identified in a study of blood T cell repertoires in COVID-19. The germline V gene encodes CDR1 GTSNPN and CDR2 SVGIG (reference sequence). V lost 8 bases and J 2 bases, leaving 13 bases between the germline ends. This CDR3 comprises 12 residues. Using immunoSEQ multiplex PCR, the repertoire was profiled, and TCRdb retains in-frame clones only, with some absent. Altogether approximately 88,000 clones are present, over 80% being singletons, with the ten largest covering 3% to 4.5%. Sequenced: peripheral blood. The source is a woman aged 45-65 years in a cohort sampled during active COVID-19. V gene TRBV30 combines with J gene TRBJ2-7, with unresolved D. CDR3 sequence (DNA): TGTGCCGCGCAACGTCCCCCCTACGAGCAGTACTTC. Residues: CAAQRPPYEQYF.